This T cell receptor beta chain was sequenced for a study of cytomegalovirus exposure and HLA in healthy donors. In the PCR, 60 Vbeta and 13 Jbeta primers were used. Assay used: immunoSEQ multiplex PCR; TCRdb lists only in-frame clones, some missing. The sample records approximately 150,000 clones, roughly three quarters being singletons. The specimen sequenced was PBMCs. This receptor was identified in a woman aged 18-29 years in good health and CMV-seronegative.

The CDR3 DNA is TGCGCCAGCAGCTTAACGACAGGGGGATTAGGAGATACGCAGTATTTT. Amino acid sequence: CASSLTTGGLGDTQYF. J is TRBJ2-3 and V is TRBV5-1; TRBD1 agrees at 9 bases. CDR1 SGHRS and CDR2 YFSETQ come from the germline V gene. V dropped 2 bases and J dropped 5; count of bases not matched to a gene: 9. CDR3 length: 16 amino acids.